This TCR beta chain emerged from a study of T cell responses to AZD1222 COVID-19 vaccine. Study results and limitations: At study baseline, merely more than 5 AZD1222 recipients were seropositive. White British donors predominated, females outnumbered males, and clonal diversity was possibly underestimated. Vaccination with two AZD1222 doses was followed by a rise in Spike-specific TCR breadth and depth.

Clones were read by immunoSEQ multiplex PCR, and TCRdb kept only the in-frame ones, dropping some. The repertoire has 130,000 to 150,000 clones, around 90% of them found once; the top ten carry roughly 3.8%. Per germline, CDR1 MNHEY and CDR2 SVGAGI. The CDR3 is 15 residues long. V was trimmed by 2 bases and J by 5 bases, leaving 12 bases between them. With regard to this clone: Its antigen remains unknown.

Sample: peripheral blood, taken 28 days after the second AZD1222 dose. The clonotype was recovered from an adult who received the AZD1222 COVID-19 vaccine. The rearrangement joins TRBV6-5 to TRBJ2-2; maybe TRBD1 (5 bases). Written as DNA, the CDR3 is TGTGCCAGCAGTTACCAACAGGACGGGACCGGGGAGCTGTTTTTT. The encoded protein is CASSYQQDGTGELFF.